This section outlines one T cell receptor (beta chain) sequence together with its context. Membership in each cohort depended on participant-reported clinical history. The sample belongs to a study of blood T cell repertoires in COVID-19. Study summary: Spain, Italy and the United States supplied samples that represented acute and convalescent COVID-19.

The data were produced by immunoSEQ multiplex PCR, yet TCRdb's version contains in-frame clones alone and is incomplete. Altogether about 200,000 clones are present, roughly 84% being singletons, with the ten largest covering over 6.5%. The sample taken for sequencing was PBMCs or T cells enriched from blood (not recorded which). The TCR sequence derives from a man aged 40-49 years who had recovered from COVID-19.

The DNA of the CDR3 is TGTGCCAGCAGCCCTTTTCAGGACAGGGGCAATGAGCAGTTCTTC. Its translation is CASSPFQDRGNEQFF. The chain has TRBV7-2 and TRBJ2-1, with 9 positions matching TRBD1. CDR1 and CDR2 from the germline V gene are SGHTA and FQGNSA. V was clipped by 5 bases and J by 6 bases; unmatched bases: 8. The CDR3 runs to 15 residues.